These T cell receptor beta chains were read from a single sample in a study of blood T cell repertoires in COVID-19. Sequencing was performed with immunoSEQ multiplex PCR; in TCRdb, only in-frame clones are kept and a portion is missing. Here the sample spans 15,000 to 20,000 clones, roughly nine tenths being singletons. The sequenced sample consisted of peripheral blood. The receptors shown here come from a human donor in a cohort sampled during active COVID-19. Each CDR3 is given with its conserved first and last residue. A D gene is named only where the DNA matches it firmly. Some rows mark clone size as missing; the rest say once, few, many or name a class of expanded clone.

j_gene | d_gene | v_gene | abundance | CDR3aa | CDR3nt
TRBJ2-5 | TRBD1 | TRBV30 | - | CAWSIGTGGETQYF | TGTGCCTGGAGTATCGGGACAGGGGGCGAGACCCAGTACTTC
TRBJ1-2 | TRBD1 | TRBV7-2 | - | CASSYQPGQGGDGYTF | TGTGCCAGCAGCTATCAACCGGGACAGGGAGGCGATGGCTACACCTTC
TRBJ1-1 | - | TRBV3-1/TRBV3-2 | once | CASMAGNTEAFF | TGTGCCAGCATGGCAGGGAACACTGAAGCTTTCTTT
TRBJ2-3 | - | TRBV3-1/TRBV3-2 | - | CASSQDWGPGGDTQYF | TGTGCCAGCAGCCAAGATTGGGGGCCTGGCGGAGATACGCAGTATTTT
TRBJ2-7 | TRBD1 | TRBV3-1/TRBV3-2 | once | CASSPGTGSYEQYF | TGTGCCAGCAGCCCGGGGACAGGATCCTACGAGCAGTACTTC
TRBJ2-2 | TRBD1 | TRBV29-1 | - | CSVEPGQATGELFF | TGCAGCGTTGAACCGGGACAGGCGACCGGGGAGCTGTTTTTT
TRBJ2-3 | - | TRBV5-1 | - | CASKTGAGTSTDTQYF | TGCGCCAGCAAGACCGGAGCCGGCACTAGCACAGATACGCAGTATTTT
TRBJ1-2 | - | TRBV6-5 | - | CASSFVAGGNYGYTF | TGTGCCAGCAGTTTTGTGGCGGGGGGGAACTATGGCTACACCTTC
TRBJ2-1 | TRBD2 | TRBV11-2 | few | CASSSLAGVLYNEQFF | TGTGCCAGCAGCTCTCTAGCGGGGGTGCTCTACAATGAGCAGTTCTTC
TRBJ2-5 | - | TRBV9 | few | CASSSNPAGETQYF | TGTGCCAGCAGCAGTAATCCTGCAGGGGAGACCCAGTACTTC
TRBJ1-4 | - | TRBV7-8 | - | CASSEGYEKLFF | TGTGCCAGCAGTGAGGGTTATGAAAAACTGTTTTTT
TRBJ2-7 | - | TRBV4-1 | - | CASSHQGLGAPGYEQYF | TGCGCCAGCAGCCACCAGGGTCTTGGGGCCCCAGGATACGAGCAGTACTTC
TRBJ1-1 | TRBD1 | TRBV7-6 | - | CASSGDRDTEAFF | TGTGCCAGCAGCGGAGACAGGGACACTGAAGCTTTCTTT
TRBJ1-5 | - | TRBV18 | - | CASSPPGGYSNQPQHF | TGTGCCAGCTCACCACCGGGGGGGTATAGCAATCAGCCCCAGCATTTT
TRBJ2-5 | TRBD2 | TRBV7-8 | - | CASSWTSGGNQETQYF | TGTGCCAGCAGCTGGACTAGCGGGGGGAACCAAGAGACCCAGTACTTC
TRBJ2-5 | TRBD1 | TRBV6-4 | - | CASSVGQGLGETQYF | TGTGCCAGCAGTGTCGGACAGGGCTTGGGAGAGACCCAGTACTTC
TRBJ2-5 | - | TRBV12-3/TRBV12-4 | - | CASSFGDGETQYF | TGTGCCAGCAGTTTCGGAGATGGGGAGACCCAGTACTTC
TRBJ2-3 | TRBD1 | TRBV5-1 | - | CASSPRQGTDTQYF | TGCGCCAGCTCCCCCCGACAGGGGACAGATACGCAGTATTTT
TRBJ1-2 | TRBD1 | TRBV19 | - | CASSIPGVTGQGLRGYTF | TGTGCCAGTAGTATTCCTGGGGTAACGGGACAGGGGCTTCGTGGCTACACCTTC
TRBJ2-3 | TRBD1 | TRBV5-1 | - | CASRLLGQSDTQYF | TGCGCCAGCAGGTTGTTGGGACAGTCAGATACGCAGTATTTT
TRBJ2-2 | TRBD2 | TRBV7-7 | - | CASSPGTSGEAGELFF | TGTGCTAGCAGCCCGGGGACTAGCGGCGAGGCGGGGGAGCTGTTTTTT
TRBJ2-5 | - | TRBV7-9 | - | CASSLVSPTGWETQYF | TGTGCCAGCAGCTTAGTCTCTCCAACGGGTTGGGAGACCCAGTACTTC
TRBJ2-5 | TRBD1 | TRBV7-9 | - | CASSFPGQGVRLYQETQYF | TGTGCCAGCAGCTTCCCGGGACAGGGGGTCCGATTGTACCAAGAGACCCAGTACTTC
TRBJ2-3 | - | TRBV11-2 | - | CASSLRLSTDTQYF | TGTGCCAGCAGCTTACGGTTATCCACAGATACGCAGTATTTT
TRBJ2-3 | TRBD1 | TRBV19 | once | CASSIASVRGDTQYF | TGTGCCAGTAGTATTGCATCGGTCAGGGGGGATACGCAGTATTTT
TRBJ1-2 | - | TRBV24-1 | - | CATSDRSGFGYTF | TGTGCCACCAGTGATCGATCAGGGTTTGGCTACACCTTC
TRBJ2-1 | - | TRBV6-5 | - | CASSYSSGGEMNEQFF | TGTGCCAGCAGTTACTCGTCGGGGGGCGAAATGAATGAGCAGTTCTTC
TRBJ1-2 | - | TRBV12-3/TRBV12-4 | - | CASSLVDYGYTF | TGTGCCAGCAGTTTAGTCGACTATGGCTACACCTTC
TRBJ2-5 | - | TRBV6-2/TRBV6-3 | - | CASSRGNQETQYF | TGTGCCAGCAGTCGGGGAAACCAAGAGACCCAGTACTTC
TRBJ2-3 | TRBD1 | TRBV9 | - | CASSPRTGQGADTQYF | TGTGCCAGCAGCCCTCGTACTGGACAGGGGGCAGATACGCAGTATTTT
TRBJ1-2 | - | TRBV6-6 | - | CASTPSTPRQGYTF | TGTGCCAGCACTCCTTCGACTCCGCGTCAGGGCTACACCTTC
TRBJ2-1 | - | TRBV6-5 | once | CASSSGGGNNEQFF | TGTGCCAGCAGTAGTGGTGGGGGCAACAATGAGCAGTTCTTC
TRBJ1-1 | - | TRBV5-1 | - | CASRMGGAGNTEAFF | TGCGCCAGCAGGATGGGAGGGGCCGGGAACACTGAAGCTTTCTTT
TRBJ2-1 | - | TRBV9 | - | CASSVGGSGVYSEQFF | TGTGCCAGCAGCGTAGGCGGGTCTGGGGTTTACAGTGAGCAGTTCTTC
TRBJ2-1 | TRBD2 | TRBV7-9 | - | CASSPERGRNNEQFF | TGTGCCAGCAGCCCGGAGCGGGGGCGAAACAATGAGCAGTTCTTC
TRBJ1-2 | TRBD1 | TRBV7-9 | - | CASSPGQGVDGYTF | TGTGCCAGCAGCCCAGGACAGGGAGTAGATGGCTACACCTTC
TRBJ2-3 | TRBD2 | TRBV27 | - | CASSRTSGVTNTQYF | TGTGCCAGCAGTCGTACTAGCGGGGTTACAAATACGCAGTATTTT
TRBJ1-4 | - | TRBV7-8 | - | CASSPQASSNEKLFF | TGTGCCAGCAGCCCTCAGGCGTCCTCTAATGAAAAACTGTTTTTT
TRBJ1-6 | - | TRBV18 | - | CASSPDSYNSPLHF | TGTGCCAGCTCACCCGACAGCTATAATTCACCCCTCCACTTT
TRBJ1-5 | TRBD1 | TRBV7-2 | - | CASSTDRGGQPQHF | TGTGCCAGCAGCACGGACAGGGGAGGACAGCCCCAGCATTTT
TRBJ2-3 | TRBD2 | TRBV5-1 | - | CASSLNSGGDTDTQYF | TGCGCCAGCAGCCTCAATAGCGGGGGGGACACAGATACGCAGTATTTT
TRBJ2-5 | TRBD1 | TRBV11-2 | - | CASSPSRGRRETQYF | TGTGCCAGCAGCCCTTCCAGGGGGCGGCGAGAGACCCAGTACTTC
TRBJ1-1 | TRBD1 | TRBV11-3 | - | CASRGTGGNTEAFF | TGTGCCAGCAGAGGGACAGGGGGTAACACTGAAGCTTTCTTT